A selection of T cell receptor beta chains follows, all from one sample in a study of blood T cells in healthy people across ages. TCRdb re-analysed the 5' RACE reads in MiXCR, keeping a single row per CDR3 protein. The table has roughly 800,000 distinct CDR3 sequences, around 36% seen once. Sequences were obtained from blood. These receptors were obtained from a man between 18 and 35 years old in good health. Both conserved end residues are part of each CDR3. The D gene is left open where the match is weak. Size values are once, few and many counts, or a class for expanded clones, and some rows have none.

TRBJ1-5,TRBV24-1,NA,NA,CATSAAYDQPQHF,TGTGCCACCAGTGCGGCTTACGATCAGCCCCAGCATTTT
TRBJ2-7,TRBV20-1,TRBD2,few,CSASPLASGYNEQYF,TGCAGTGCTAGTCCATTGGCTAGCGGATACAATGAGCAGTACTTC
TRBJ2-2,TRBV6-2/TRBV6-3,NA,few,CASRGEAGANTGELFF,TGTGCCAGCAGGGGAGAGGCAGGTGCGAACACCGGGGAGCTGTTTTTT
TRBJ1-6,TRBV5-1,NA,NA,CASSLKASDDSYNSPLHF,TGCGCCAGCAGCTTGAAAGCCAGTGATGATTCGTATAATTCACCCCTCCACTTT
TRBJ2-3,TRBV15,NA,many,CATSREEDTQYF,TGTGCCACCAGCAGAGAGGAGGATACGCAGTATTTT
TRBJ2-3,TRBV6-2/TRBV6-3,NA,NA,CSSRRTDTQYF,TGTTCTAGCAGACGCACAGATACGCAGTATTTT
TRBJ2-3,TRBV5-1,NA,NA,CASGERPSTDTQYF,TGCGCCAGTGGTGAGAGACCTAGCACAGATACGCAGTATTTT
TRBJ1-5,TRBV7-2,NA,few,CASSLNLGLGSPQHF,TGTGCCAGCAGCTTAAATCTGGGGTTAGGCAGCCCCCAGCATTTT
TRBJ2-7,TRBV5-8,NA,many,CASTLRAVFPYEQYF,TGTGCCAGCACCCTTCGGGCAGTTTTCCCCTACGAGCAGTACTTC
TRBJ1-2,TRBV7-2,NA,few,CASSSRIGGAYGYTF,TGTGCCAGCAGCTCACGGATCGGAGGGGCCTATGGCTACACCTTC
TRBJ1-2,TRBV7-2,NA,few,CASSLVSGPNGYTF,TGTGCCAGCAGCTTAGTGTCGGGGCCAAATGGCTACACCTTC
TRBJ2-7,TRBV12-3/TRBV12-4,NA,NA,CASSSRGSYNEQYF,TGTGCCAGCAGTAGTAGGGGGAGCTACAATGAGCAGTACTTC
TRBJ2-4,TRBV4-1,NA,NA,CASSQDRGTKNIQYF,TGCGCCAGCAGCCAAGACCGGGGGACCAAAAACATTCAGTACTTC
TRBJ2-1,TRBV4-3,TRBD2,NA,CASSQEGRGGPNEQFF,TGCGCCAGCAGCCAAGAAGGGCGGGGGGGCCCCAATGAGCAGTTCTTC
TRBJ2-3,TRBV12-3/TRBV12-4,NA,NA,CASRTNRVGGTDVQYF,TGTGCCAGCAGAACGAACAGGGTCGGGGGCACAGATGTGCAATATTTT
TRBJ2-3,TRBV7-2,TRBD2,few,CASSASGTRVSNTQYF,TGTGCCAGCAGCGCAAGCGGGACTAGAGTTTCGAATACGCAGTATTTT
TRBJ1-5,TRBV12-3/TRBV12-4,NA,NA,CASSLGATRDQPQHF,TGTGCCAGCAGTTTAGGGGCGACGAGGGATCAGCCCCAGCATTTT
TRBJ2-3,TRBV29-1,TRBD1,NA,CSVDAGQGDTQYF,TGCAGCGTTGACGCCGGACAGGGAGATACGCAGTATTTT
TRBJ2-1,TRBV7-2,NA,NA,CASSVSGLNNEQFF,TGTGCCAGCAGCGTAAGCGGCTTAAACAATGAGCAGTTCTTC
TRBJ2-5,TRBV6-2/TRBV6-3,NA,few,CASSYSRGGQETQYF,TGTGCCAGCAGTTACTCGAGGGGCGGACAAGAGACCCAGTACTTC
TRBJ2-5,TRBV18,NA,NA,CASSSARKETQYF,TGTGCCAGCTCATCCGCGCGCAAAGAGACCCAGTACTTC
TRBJ2-3,TRBV28,TRBD1,once,CASGDTGTGDTDTQYF,TGTGCCAGCGGGGACACCGGGACAGGGGATACAGATACGCAGTATTTT
TRBJ2-6,TRBV7-2,NA,NA,CASSLTGSGANGLTF,TGTGCCAGCAGCTTGACAGGATCTGGGGCCAACGGCCTGACTTTC
TRBJ1-1,TRBV6-2/TRBV6-3,TRBD1,NA,CASSYQVWDRGRNTEAFF,TGTGCCAGCAGTTACCAAGTTTGGGACAGGGGGAGGAACACTGAAGCTTTCTTT
TRBJ2-3,TRBV20-1,NA,NA,CSARPPGRDTDTQYF,TGCAGTGCTAGACCCCCGGGACGGGACACAGATACGCAGTATTTT
TRBJ1-4,TRBV2,NA,NA,CASSNRGRLEKLFF,TGTGCCAGCAGTAACCGGGGCCGTCTTGAAAAACTGTTTTTT
TRBJ1-4,TRBV20-1,NA,NA,CSARIRANEKLFF,TGCAGTGCTAGGATCCGGGCTAATGAAAAACTGTTTTTT
TRBJ1-2,TRBV12-3/TRBV12-4,NA,few,CASSPTGEYGYTF,TGTGCCAGCAGTCCAACCGGGGAGTATGGCTACACCTTC
TRBJ2-5,TRBV7-2,TRBD1,many,CASSLAQGEETQYF,TGTGCCAGCAGCTTAGCCCAGGGGGAGGAGACCCAGTACTTC
TRBJ2-3,TRBV5-1,TRBD2,NA,CASSLPSGGNTDTQYF,TGCGCCAGCAGCTTGCCTAGCGGGGGTAACACAGATACGCAGTATTTT
TRBJ2-5,TRBV7-9,NA,NA,CASSRNLGGTQYF,TGTGCCAGCAGCCGGAATTTGGGGGGGACCCAGTACTTC
TRBJ1-2,TRBV5-1,NA,many,CASSLDREGYTF,TGCGCCAGCAGCTTGGACAGGGAGGGCTACACCTTC
TRBJ2-3,TRBV7-2,TRBD1,NA,CASSPQGGTDTQYF,TGTGCCAGCAGCCCACAGGGGGGCACAGATACGCAGTATTTT
TRBJ2-3,TRBV12-3/TRBV12-4,NA,NA,CASSFGVLLDAQYF,TGTGCCAGCAGTTTTGGGGTGTTATTGGATGCGCAGTATTTT
TRBJ1-1,TRBV6-5,TRBD1,once,CASATGGFTEAFF,TGTGCCAGTGCGACAGGGGGCTTCACTGAAGCTTTCTTT
TRBJ2-7,TRBV7-2,NA,NA,CASSSISSSYEQYF,TGTGCCAGCAGCTCCATATCGAGCTCCTACGAGCAGTACTTC
TRBJ1-2,TRBV6-5,TRBD1,NA,CASSWTGSDGYTF,TGTGCCAGCAGTTGGACAGGGTCGGATGGCTACACCTTC
TRBJ2-2,TRBV7-9,NA,NA,CASSLVVGGGELFF,TGTGCCAGCAGCTTAGTGGTTGGAGGCGGGGAGCTGTTTTTT
TRBJ1-2,TRBV7-9,NA,NA,CASSPLDKLHFYGYTF,TGTGCCAGTAGCCCCCTAGATAAGCTTCACTTCTATGGCTACACCTTC
TRBJ2-1,TRBV20-1,NA,NA,CSASPTRVVYNEQFF,TGCAGTGCTAGCCCGACTAGGGTGGTCTACAATGAGCAGTTCTTC
TRBJ2-4,TRBV7-2,NA,NA,CASSLGGVAKNIQYF,TGTGCCAGCAGCTTGGGCGGGGTAGCCAAAAACATTCAGTACTTC
TRBJ1-2,TRBV7-3,NA,few,CASSSSWTTSYGYTF,TGTGCCAGCAGCTCCTCATGGACGACCTCCTATGGCTACACCTTC
TRBJ2-3,TRBV3-1,TRBD1,few,CASSQVDRGRNTQYF,TGTGCCAGCAGCCAAGTCGACAGGGGGAGAAATACGCAGTATTTT
TRBJ2-2,TRBV12-3/TRBV12-4,NA,few,CASSLAGVNTGELFF,TGTGCCAGCAGTTTAGCGGGGGTGAACACCGGGGAGCTGTTTTTT
TRBJ2-6,TRBV6-6,NA,NA,CASSYPPGSANVLTF,TGTGCCAGCAGTTACCCCCCGGGGTCGGCCAACGTCCTGACTTTC
TRBJ2-2,TRBV12-3/TRBV12-4,NA,few,CASTLTELTGELFF,TGTGCCAGCACCCTGACAGAATTAACCGGGGAGCTGTTTTTT
TRBJ1-3,TRBV28,NA,NA,CASSLIGSGNTIYF,TGTGCCAGCAGTTTAATCGGCTCTGGAAACACCATATATTTT
TRBJ1-2,TRBV24-1,NA,NA,CATSDPQGGYTF,TGTGCCACCAGTGACCCGCAGGGAGGCTACACCTTC
TRBJ2-7,TRBV20-1,NA,NA,CSARDIQGRVYEQYF,TGCAGTGCTAGAGATATCCAGGGGCGCGTTTACGAGCAGTACTTC
TRBJ1-1,TRBV3-1,TRBD1,NA,CASSSRTGRGTEAFF,TGTGCCAGCAGCTCCCGGACAGGGAGGGGCACTGAAGCTTTCTTT
TRBJ1-2,TRBV29-1,TRBD1,NA,CSVPGTANNYGYTF,TGCAGCGTTCCCGGGACAGCAAATAACTATGGCTACACCTTC
TRBJ2-7,TRBV29-1,NA,NA,CSVVLDPVDYEQYF,TGCAGCGTTGTCTTGGACCCAGTTGACTACGAGCAGTACTTC